This T cell receptor beta chain is from a study of PD-L1 blockade in urothelial cancer. Overall study context: About 90% of the 29 patients were males with bladder-origin urothelial cancer. At 3 weeks (second dose) and 6 weeks after starting treatment, blood was analyzed. Study results and limitations: Below-median pretreatment blood TCR clonality was associated with improved progression-free and overall survival.

There are a few counts of this clone. As yet, its antigen is unknown. Trimming left V 4 bases short and J 4 bases short, with 13 bases between. This CDR3 contains 14 residues. Germline CDR1 MGHDK, CDR2 SYGVNS. Spiking each PCR with synthetic TCR analog templates was performed. Some clones are missing from TCRdb's copy, which holds only in-frame ones; the method was immunoSEQ multiplex PCR. This table has about 72,000 clones, more than 75% appearing once. Stated time point: pretreatment peripheral blood. The chain is built from TRBV25-1 and TRBJ1-2; D may be TRBD1 (6 bases). The receptor's source is a man aged 60-69 years with urothelial cancer. The sample consisted of PBMCs, taken around atezolizumab (anti-PD-L1) treatment. This CDR3 is CASSVDTGIYGYTF. The CDR3 DNA is TGTGCCAGCAGTGTCGATACAGGGATCTATGGCTACACCTTC.